The entry below describes one T cell receptor (beta chain). This clone was found many times. What antigen it recognizes has not been identified. Qualities for individual bases were not recorded, and no much larger clone is one base off. V is shortened by 6 bases, J by 7 bases, and the region joining them spans 12 bases. The germline V gene encodes CDR1 MNHNS and CDR2 SASEGT. Including cysteine and phenylalanine, the CDR3 has 12 amino acids. Only CDR3 DNA remains: 36 bases, in frame from the first base. Separate from the approximately 690-subject first cohort, the validation cohort of 90 to 150 subjects was the group to which the donors belonged. The data originate from a study of cytomegalovirus exposure and HLA in healthy donors (dated by TCRdb to about 2017). Notes on the research overall: According to a later analysis, one platform produced both the 100 to 150 validation repertoires and the 700 or so repertoires of the first cohort. The study was designed to test whether signatures of past pathogen exposure could be identified by cataloging public T cell receptors. A separate validation cohort of roughly 130 different subjects was used in addition to the roughly 700-subject first cohort. To predict cytomegalovirus infection status, the study combined high-throughput TCR immunosequencing, statistical association of individual TCRs with disease status, and machine learning. Paper-wide results and their limitations: Across donors, most TCR sequences were observed very rarely, whereas some public TCRs were present in many individuals. The authors suggested that the approach could potentially be generalized to other disease states and immunological phenotypes. In a later analysis, TCRs clustered in the first cohort were found to also tend to co-occur in the approximately 120 validation repertoires, with 94% of cluster scores above 0. The classifier was reported to diagnose cytomegalovirus status with high specificity and sensitivity in both the original and validation cohorts. A few of the identified cytomegalovirus-associated TCR beta chains were confirmed in vitro to be specific for cytomegalovirus antigens. All 120 or so repertoires were used to score co-occurrence in the validation cohort in a later analysis, because that analysis had no HLA typing for the cohort. The study gave a list of 150 to 200 TCR beta chains associated with cytomegalovirus.

Library preparation used the immunoSEQ multiplex PCR assay. Regarding the original processing steps: To diagnose cytomegalovirus status from the catalog of TCR beta chain sequences, a statistical classification framework was built. TCRdb took over this immuneACCESS table, retaining in-frame rearrangements with V and J assigned. Such tables are incomplete; in checked studies, under half of the missing clones stem from an unresolved V gene, and the remainder is unexplained. The V and J calls and clone size come from that table; D and trimming were worked out from the DNA. This sample comprises around 150,000 clones, approximately 81% of them detected only once. Of the sample, around 9.6% falls within the top ten clones.

The receptor was derived from a man younger than 40 in good health and CMV-seropositive. Recombination joined TRBV6-1 with TRBJ1-2; the D gene is perhaps TRBD1, from 6 matching bases. The specimen was PBMCs. The nucleotides are TGTGCCAGCAGCAGCCCAGGGGTTGGCTACACCTTC. The resulting protein is CASSSPGVGYTF.